This T cell receptor (beta chain) was captured in a study of cytomegalovirus exposure and HLA in healthy donors. Healthy bone marrow donors formed the donor group. In the PCR, 60 Vbeta and 13 Jbeta primers were used. Method: immunoSEQ multiplex PCR; TCRdb's copy keeps in-frame clones and lacks some. The sample includes more than 130,000 clones, about 78% of them seen just once. The origin of this receptor is a young man in good health and CMV-seronegative. Sequencing was performed on PBMCs.

CDR3 coding DNA: TGTGCCTGGAGTGACCTTGGACAGGGGACCCACCATTTGTTTTTT. It yields the protein CAWSDLGQGTHHLFF. This chain joins TRBV30 and TRBJ1-4; 9 bases map to TRBD1. This CDR3 spans 15 amino acids. Per germline, CDR1 GTSNPN and CDR2 SVGIG (reference sequence). The J segment lost 15 bases and the V segment lost 1 base, leaving 15 bases of the junction unmatched.